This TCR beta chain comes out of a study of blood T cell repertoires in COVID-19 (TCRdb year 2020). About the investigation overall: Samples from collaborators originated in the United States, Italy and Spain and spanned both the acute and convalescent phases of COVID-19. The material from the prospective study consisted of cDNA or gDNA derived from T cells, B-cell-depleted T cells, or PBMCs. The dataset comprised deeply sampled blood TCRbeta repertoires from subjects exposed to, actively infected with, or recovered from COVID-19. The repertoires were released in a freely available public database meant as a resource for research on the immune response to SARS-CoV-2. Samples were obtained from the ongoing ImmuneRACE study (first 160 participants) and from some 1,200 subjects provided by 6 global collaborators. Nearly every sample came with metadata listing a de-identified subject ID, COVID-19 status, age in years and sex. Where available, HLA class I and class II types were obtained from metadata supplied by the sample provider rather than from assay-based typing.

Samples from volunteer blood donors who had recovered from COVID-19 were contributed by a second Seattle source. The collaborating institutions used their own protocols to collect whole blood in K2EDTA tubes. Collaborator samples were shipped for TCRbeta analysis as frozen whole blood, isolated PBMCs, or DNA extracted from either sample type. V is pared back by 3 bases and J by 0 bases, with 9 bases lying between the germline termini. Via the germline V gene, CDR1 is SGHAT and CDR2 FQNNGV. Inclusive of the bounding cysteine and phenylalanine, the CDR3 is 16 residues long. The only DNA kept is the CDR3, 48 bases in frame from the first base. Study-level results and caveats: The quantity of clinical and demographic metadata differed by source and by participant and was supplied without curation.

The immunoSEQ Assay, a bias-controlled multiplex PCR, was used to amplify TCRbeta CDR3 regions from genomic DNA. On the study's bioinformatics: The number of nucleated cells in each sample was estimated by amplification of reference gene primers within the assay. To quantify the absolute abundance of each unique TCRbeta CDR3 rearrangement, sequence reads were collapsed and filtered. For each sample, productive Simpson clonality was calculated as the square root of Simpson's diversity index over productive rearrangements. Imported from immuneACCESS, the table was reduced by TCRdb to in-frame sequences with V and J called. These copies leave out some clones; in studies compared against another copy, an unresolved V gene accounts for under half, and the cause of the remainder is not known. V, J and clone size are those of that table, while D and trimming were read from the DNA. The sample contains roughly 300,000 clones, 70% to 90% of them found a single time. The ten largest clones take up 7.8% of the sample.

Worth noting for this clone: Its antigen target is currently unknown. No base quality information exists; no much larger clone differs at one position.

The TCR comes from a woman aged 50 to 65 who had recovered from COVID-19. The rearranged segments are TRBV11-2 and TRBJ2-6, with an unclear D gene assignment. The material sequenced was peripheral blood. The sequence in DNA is TGTGCCAGCAGCTTTTCTGGGCACTCTGGGGCCAACGTCCTGACTTTC. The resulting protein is CASSFSGHSGANVLTF.